This T cell receptor beta chain was obtained from a study of T cell responses to AZD1222 COVID-19 vaccine. Study at large: Pooled samples include second doses given at about 4 or 12 weeks.

Data came from immunoSEQ multiplex PCR; TCRdb stores just in-frame clones and leaves some out. The sample has more than 70,000 clones, around 85% seen once. The CDR3 spans 11 residues. Germline values: CDR1 KGHDR, CDR2 SFDVKD. The ends were cut back, 3 bases at V and 8 bases at J, with 6 bases in the middle. This receptor was identified in an adult in good health. This sample comprised peripheral blood, obtained on day 0 of AZD1222 vaccination. The chain joins TRBV24-1 to TRBJ1-2; the D is unclear. The CDR3 sequence: CATSDPWGYTF. For the CDR3, the DNA is TGTGCCACCAGTGATCCCTGGGGCTACACCTTC.